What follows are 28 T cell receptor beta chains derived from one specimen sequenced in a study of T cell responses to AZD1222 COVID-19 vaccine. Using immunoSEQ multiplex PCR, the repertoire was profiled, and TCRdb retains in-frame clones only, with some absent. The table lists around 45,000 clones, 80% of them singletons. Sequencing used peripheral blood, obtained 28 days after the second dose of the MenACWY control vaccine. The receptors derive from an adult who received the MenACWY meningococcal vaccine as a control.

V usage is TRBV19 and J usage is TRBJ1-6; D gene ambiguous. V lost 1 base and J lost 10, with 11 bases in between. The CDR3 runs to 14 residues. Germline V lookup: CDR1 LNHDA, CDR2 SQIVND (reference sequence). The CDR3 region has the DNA TGTGCCAGTAGTATAGGGACGATAGGATCACCCCTCCACTTT. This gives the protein CASSIGTIGSPLHF.

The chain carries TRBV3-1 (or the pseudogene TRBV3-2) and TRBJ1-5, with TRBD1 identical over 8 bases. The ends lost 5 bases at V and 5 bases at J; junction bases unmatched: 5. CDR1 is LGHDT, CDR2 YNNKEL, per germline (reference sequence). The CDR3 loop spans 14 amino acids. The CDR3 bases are TGTGCCAGCAGCTATAGGACAGGGCATCAGCCCCAGCATTTT. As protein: CASSYRTGHQPQHF.

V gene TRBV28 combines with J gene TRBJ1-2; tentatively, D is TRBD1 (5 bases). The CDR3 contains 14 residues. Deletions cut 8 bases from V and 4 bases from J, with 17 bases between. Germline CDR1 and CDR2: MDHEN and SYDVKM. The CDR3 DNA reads TGTGCCAGCGTGCGCGGAGGGGCTGGCTATGGCTACACCTTC. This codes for CASVRGGAGYGYTF.

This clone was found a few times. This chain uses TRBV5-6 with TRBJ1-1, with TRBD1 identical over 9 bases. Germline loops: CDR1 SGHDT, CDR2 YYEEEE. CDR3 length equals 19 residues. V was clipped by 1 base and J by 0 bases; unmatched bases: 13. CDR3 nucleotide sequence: TGTGCCAGCAGCTTGTTTACAGGGGGCGCTTTCTATATGAACACTGAAGCTTTCTTT. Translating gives CASSLFTGGAFYMNTEAFF.

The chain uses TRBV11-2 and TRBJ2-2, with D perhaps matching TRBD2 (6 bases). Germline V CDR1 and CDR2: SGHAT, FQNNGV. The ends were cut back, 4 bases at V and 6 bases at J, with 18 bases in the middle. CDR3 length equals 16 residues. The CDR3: CASSSTPSGYSGELFF. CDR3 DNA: TGTGCCAGCAGCTCCACGCCCAGCGGGTATTCCGGGGAGCTGTTTTTT.

The CDR3 sequence is CASSLERQYGYTF. The DNA for the CDR3 is TGTGCCAGCAGCTTGGAAAGACAGTATGGCTACACCTTC. The chain recombines TRBV5-6 with TRBJ1-2, with D perhaps matching TRBD1 (5 bases). The CDR3 sequence is 13 residues long. From germline, CDR1 is SGHDT and CDR2 YYEEEE. V was pared by 0 bases and J by 5 bases, with 8 bases between.

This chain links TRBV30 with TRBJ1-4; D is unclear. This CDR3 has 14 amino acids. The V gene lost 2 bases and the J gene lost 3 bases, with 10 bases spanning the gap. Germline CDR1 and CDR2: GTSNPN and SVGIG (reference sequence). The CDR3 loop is CAWSLDGANEKLFF. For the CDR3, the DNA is TGTGCCTGGAGTTTGGATGGGGCTAATGAAAAACTGTTTTTT.

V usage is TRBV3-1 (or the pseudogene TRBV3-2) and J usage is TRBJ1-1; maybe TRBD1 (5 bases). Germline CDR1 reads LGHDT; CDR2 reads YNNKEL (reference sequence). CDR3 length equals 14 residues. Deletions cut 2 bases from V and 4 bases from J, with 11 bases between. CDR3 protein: CASSQPGGSTEAFF. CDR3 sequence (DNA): TGTGCCAGCAGCCAACCCGGGGGTAGCACTGAAGCTTTCTTT.

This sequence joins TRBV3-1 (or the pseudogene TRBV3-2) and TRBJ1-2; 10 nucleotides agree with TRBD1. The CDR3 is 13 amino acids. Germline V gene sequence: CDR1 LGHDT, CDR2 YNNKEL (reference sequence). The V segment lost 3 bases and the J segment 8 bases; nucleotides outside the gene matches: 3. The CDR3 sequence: CASSQTGGQGYTF. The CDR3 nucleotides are TGTGCCAGCAGCCAGACAGGGGGCCAAGGCTACACCTTC.

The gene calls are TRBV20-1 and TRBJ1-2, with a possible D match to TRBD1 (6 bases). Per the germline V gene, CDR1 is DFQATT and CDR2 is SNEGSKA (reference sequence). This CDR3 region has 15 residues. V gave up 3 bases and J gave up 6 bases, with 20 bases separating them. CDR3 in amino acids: CSASLAMTGADGYTF. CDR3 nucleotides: TGCAGTGCTAGTTTGGCCATGACGGGGGCGGATGGCTACACCTTC.

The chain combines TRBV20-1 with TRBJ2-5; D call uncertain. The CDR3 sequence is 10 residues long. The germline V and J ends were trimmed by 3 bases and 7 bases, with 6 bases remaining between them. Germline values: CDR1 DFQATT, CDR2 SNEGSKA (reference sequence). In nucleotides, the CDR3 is TGCAGTGCTAGGCCGCGGACCCAGTACTTC. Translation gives CSARPRTQYF.

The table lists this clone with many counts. As DNA, the CDR3 is TGTGCCAGCAGTTTTACCGGCCCTGAAGCTTTCTTT. This gives the protein CASSFTGPEAFF. The rearrangement uses TRBV12-3 or TRBV12-4 and TRBJ1-1; D is unresolved. V was cut by 3 bases and J by 6 bases, with 8 bases left in between. The CDR3 is 12 residues long.

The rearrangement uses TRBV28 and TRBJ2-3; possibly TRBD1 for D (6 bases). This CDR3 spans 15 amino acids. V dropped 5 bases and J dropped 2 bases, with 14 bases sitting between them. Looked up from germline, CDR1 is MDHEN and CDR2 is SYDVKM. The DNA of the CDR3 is TGTGCCAGCAGTCCACCGGACAGTCTCACAGATACGCAGTATTTT. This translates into CASSPPDSLTDTQYF.

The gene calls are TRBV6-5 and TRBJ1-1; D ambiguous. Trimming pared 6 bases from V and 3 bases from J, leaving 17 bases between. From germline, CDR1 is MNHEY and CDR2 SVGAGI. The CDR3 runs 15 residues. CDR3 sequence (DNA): TGTGCCAGCAGCCAACTGGGAGCTAGGGACACTGAAGCTTTCTTT. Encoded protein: CASSQLGARDTEAFF.

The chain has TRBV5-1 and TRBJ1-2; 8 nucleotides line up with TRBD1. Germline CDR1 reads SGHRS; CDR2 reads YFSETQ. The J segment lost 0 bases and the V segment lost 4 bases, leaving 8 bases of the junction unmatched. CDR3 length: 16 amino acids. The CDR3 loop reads CASSPNPGGPNYGYTF. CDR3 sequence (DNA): TGCGCCAGCAGCCCCAACCCAGGGGGCCCTAACTATGGCTACACCTTC.

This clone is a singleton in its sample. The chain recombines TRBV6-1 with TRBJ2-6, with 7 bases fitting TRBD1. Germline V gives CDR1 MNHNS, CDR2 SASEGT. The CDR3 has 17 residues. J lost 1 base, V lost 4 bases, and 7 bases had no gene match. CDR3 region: CASSAHSGGSGANVLTF. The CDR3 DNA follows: TGTGCCAGCAGTGCCCACTCAGGGGGATCTGGGGCCAACGTCCTGACTTTC.

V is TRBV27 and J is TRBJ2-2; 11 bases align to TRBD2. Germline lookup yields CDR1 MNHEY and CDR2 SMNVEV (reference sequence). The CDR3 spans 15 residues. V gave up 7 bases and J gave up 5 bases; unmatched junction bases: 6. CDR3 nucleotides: TGTGCCAGCACCATAGCGGGAGGGTCGACCGGGGAGCTGTTTTTT. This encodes CASTIAGGSTGELFF.

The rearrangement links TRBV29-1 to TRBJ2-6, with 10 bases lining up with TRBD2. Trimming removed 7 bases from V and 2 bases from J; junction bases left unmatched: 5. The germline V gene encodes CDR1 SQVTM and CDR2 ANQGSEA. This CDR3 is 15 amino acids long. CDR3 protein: CSAIAGGAGANVLTF. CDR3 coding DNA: TGCAGCGCAATAGCGGGAGGCGCTGGGGCCAACGTCCTGACTTTC. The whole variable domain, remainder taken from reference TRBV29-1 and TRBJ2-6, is SAVISQKPSRDICQRGTSLTIQCQVDSQVTMMFWYRQQPGQSLTLIATANQGSEATYESGFVIDKFPISRPNLTFSTLTVSNMSPEDSSIYLCSAIAGGAGANVLTFGAGSRLTVL.

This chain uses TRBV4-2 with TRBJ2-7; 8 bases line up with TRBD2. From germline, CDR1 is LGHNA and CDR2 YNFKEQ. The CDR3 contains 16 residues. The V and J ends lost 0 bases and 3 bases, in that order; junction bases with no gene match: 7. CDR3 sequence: CASSQEGTGGHYEQYF. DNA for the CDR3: TGTGCCAGCAGCCAAGAAGGAACGGGAGGGCACTACGAGCAGTACTTC.

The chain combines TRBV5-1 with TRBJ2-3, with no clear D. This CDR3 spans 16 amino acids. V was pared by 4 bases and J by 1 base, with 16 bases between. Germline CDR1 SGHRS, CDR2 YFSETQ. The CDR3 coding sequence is TGCGCCAGCAGCGCCTCCGTGGCGGACCGCACAGATACGCAGTATTTT. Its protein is CASSASVADRTDTQYF.

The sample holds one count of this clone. In nucleotides, the CDR3 is TGCGCCAGCAGCTTAGGGGCCCATAATTCACCCCTCCACTTT. Translated, it gives CASSLGAHNSPLHF. The chain is built from TRBV5-1 and TRBJ1-6; perhaps TRBD1 as D (5 bases). This CDR3 has 14 amino acids. Trimming removed 2 bases at V and 5 bases at J, with 8 bases between. Per germline, CDR1 SGHRS and CDR2 YFSETQ.

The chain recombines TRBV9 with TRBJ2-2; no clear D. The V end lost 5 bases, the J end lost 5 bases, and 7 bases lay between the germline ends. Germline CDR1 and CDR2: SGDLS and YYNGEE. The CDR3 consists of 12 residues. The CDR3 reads CASSTLTGELFF. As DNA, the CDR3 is TGTGCCAGCAGTACCCTGACCGGGGAGCTGTTTTTT.

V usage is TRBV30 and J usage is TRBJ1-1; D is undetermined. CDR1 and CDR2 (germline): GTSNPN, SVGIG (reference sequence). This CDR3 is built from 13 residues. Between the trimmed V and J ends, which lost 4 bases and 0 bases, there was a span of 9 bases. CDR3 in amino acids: CAWNAKLNTEAFF. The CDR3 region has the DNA TGTGCCTGGAATGCCAAACTGAACACTGAAGCTTTCTTT.

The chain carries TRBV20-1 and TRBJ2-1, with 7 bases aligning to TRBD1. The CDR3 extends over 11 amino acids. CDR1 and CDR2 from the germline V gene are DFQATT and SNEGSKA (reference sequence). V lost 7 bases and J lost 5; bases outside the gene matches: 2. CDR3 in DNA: TGCAGTGGGGACAGCAACAATGAGCAGTTCTTC. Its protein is CSGDSNNEQFF.

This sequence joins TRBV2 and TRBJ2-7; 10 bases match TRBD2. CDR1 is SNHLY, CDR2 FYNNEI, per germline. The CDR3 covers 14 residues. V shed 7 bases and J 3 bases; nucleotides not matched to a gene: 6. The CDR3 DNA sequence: TGTGCCAGCAAAGGGACTAGCGTACTCTACGAGCAGTACTTC. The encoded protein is CASKGTSVLYEQYF.

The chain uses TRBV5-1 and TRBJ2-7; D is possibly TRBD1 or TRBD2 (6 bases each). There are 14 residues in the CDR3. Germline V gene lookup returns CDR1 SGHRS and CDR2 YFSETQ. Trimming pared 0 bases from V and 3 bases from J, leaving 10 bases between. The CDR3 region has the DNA TGCGCCAGCAGCTTGGCAGGGGACTTCTACGAGCAGTACTTC. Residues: CASSLAGDFYEQYF.

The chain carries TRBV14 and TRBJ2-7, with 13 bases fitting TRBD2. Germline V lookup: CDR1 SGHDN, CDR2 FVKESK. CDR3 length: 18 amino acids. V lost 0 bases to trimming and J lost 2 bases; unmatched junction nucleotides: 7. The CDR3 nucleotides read TGTGCCAGCAGCCAAGATTGGCGGACTAGCGGGGGAACCTACGAGCAGTACTTC. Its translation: CASSQDWRTSGGTYEQYF.

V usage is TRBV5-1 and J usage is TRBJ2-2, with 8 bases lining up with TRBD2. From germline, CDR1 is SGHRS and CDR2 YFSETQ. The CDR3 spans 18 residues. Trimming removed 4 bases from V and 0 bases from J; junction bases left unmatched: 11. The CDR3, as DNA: TGCGCCAGCAGCACCGAATTCCGGACTAGCTCGAACACCGGGGAGCTGTTTTTT. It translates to CASSTEFRTSSNTGELFF. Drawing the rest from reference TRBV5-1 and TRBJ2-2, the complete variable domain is KAGVTQTPRYLIKTRGQQVTLSCSPISGHRSVSWYQQTPGQGLQFLFEYFSETQRNKGNFPGRFSGRQFSNSRSEMNVSTLELGDSALYLCASSTEFRTSSNTGELFFGEGSRLTVL.